This TCR beta chain stems from a study of blood T cell repertoires in COVID-19. Study summary: Some COVID-19 samples were acute and others convalescent; all came from the United States, Italy and Spain. PBMCs, B-cell-depleted T cells, or T cells provided the cDNA or gDNA that made up the material.

The CDR3 runs to 18 residues. Germline V CDR1 and CDR2: MNHEY, SMNVEV (reference sequence). V lost 4 bases to trimming and J lost 2 bases; unmatched junction nucleotides: 10. This clone came up a few times. As originally analysed: It was from reference gene primer amplification that nucleated cell counts were estimated. Repertoires were generated with immunoSEQ multiplex PCR, while TCRdb's copy carries only in-frame clones and drops some. Clonal size and the V and J genes are those of that table, whereas D and trimming came from the DNA. This sample carries roughly 180,000 clones, approximately 85% of them seen once, and the ten largest clones take 1% to 1.5%.

Sequencing was carried out using peripheral blood. This sequence was found in a man in his 60s who had recovered from COVID-19. This sequence joins TRBV27 and TRBJ2-6, with 8 nucleotides matching TRBD1. The CDR3 sequence is CASSSIRQGRTGANVLTF. Written as DNA, the CDR3 is TGTGCCAGCAGTTCTATCAGACAGGGGCGAACTGGGGCCAACGTCCTGACTTTC.